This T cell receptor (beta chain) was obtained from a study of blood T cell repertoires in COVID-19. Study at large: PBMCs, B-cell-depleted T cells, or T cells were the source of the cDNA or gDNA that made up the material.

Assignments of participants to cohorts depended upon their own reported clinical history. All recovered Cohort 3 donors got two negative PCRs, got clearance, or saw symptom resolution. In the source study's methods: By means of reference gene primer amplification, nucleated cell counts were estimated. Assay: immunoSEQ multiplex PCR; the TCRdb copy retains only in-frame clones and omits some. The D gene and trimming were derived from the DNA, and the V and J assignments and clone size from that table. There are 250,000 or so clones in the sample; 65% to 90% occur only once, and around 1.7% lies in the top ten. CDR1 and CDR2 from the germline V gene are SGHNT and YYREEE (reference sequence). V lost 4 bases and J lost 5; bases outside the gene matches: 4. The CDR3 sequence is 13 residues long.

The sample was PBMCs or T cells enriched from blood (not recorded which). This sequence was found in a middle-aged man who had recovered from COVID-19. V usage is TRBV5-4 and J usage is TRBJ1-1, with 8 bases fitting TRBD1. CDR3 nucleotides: TGTGCCAGCAGCGCAGGGGGCGATACTGAAGCTTTCTTT. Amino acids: CASSAGGDTEAFF.